These 30 T cell receptor beta chains originate from one sample sequenced in a study of cytomegalovirus exposure and HLA in healthy donors. Clones were sequenced by immunoSEQ multiplex PCR, and TCRdb holds only the in-frame ones, with some missing. The data show 150,000 to 200,000 clones, 84% seen once. Material: PBMCs. The source is a woman in her 30s in good health and CMV-seropositive.

The gene calls are TRBV6-1 and TRBJ1-1; D is undetermined. There are 14 residues in the CDR3. V lost 8 bases, J lost 6 bases, and 19 bases lay in between. Germline CDR1 reads MNHNS; CDR2 reads SASEGT. CDR3 protein: CASFPRGRVAEAFF. For the CDR3, the DNA is TGTGCCAGCTTCCCCCGAGGTCGGGTAGCTGAAGCTTTCTTT.

This clone occurred once. V usage is TRBV9 and J usage is TRBJ1-1; the match to TRBD1 covers 8 bases. Unmatched junction bases numbered 2, after V lost 3 bases and J lost 1 base. Germline V gene data show CDR1 as SGDLS and CDR2 as YYNGEE. This CDR3 has 14 amino acids. The CDR3 loop is CASSAQGANTEAFF. CDR3 nucleotide sequence: TGTGCCAGCAGCGCGCAGGGGGCGAACACTGAAGCTTTCTTT.

In its sample, this clone was seen once. The chain uses TRBV4-1 and TRBJ2-1; 7 bases fit TRBD1. This CDR3 has 15 residues. The V segment lost 8 bases and the J segment 8 bases; nucleotides outside the gene matches: 15. The germline gives CDR1 MGHRA, CDR2 YSYEKL. The CDR3 DNA reads TGCGCCAGCTCGGTTGACCCGACAGGGCGATATGAGCAGTTCTTC. It translates to CASSVDPTGRYEQFF.

The J gene is TRBJ2-7, the V gene TRBV19; 10 bases are shared with TRBD2. Trimming took 5 bases from V and 1 from J; bases not matched to a gene: 8. There are 16 residues in the CDR3. Germline V gives CDR1 LNHDA, CDR2 SQIVND (reference sequence). The CDR3 bases are TGTGCCAGTAGTCCCGTTCGGACTAGCGGATCCTACGAGCAGTACTTC. Amino acids: CASSPVRTSGSYEQYF.

The CDR3 protein is CASKEGQGWNQPQHF. CDR3 nucleotides: TGTGCCAGCAAAGAGGGACAGGGATGGAATCAGCCCCAGCATTTT. The rearrangement joins TRBV6-6 to TRBJ1-5, with 9 nucleotides matching TRBD1. From germline, CDR1 is MNHNY and CDR2 SVGAGI (reference sequence). This CDR3 spans 15 amino acids. Trimming removed 7 bases from V and 4 bases from J; junction bases left unmatched: 8.

This chain joins TRBV15 and TRBJ1-2; D remains ambiguous. CDR1 is LNHNV, CDR2 YYDKDF, per germline (reference sequence). The V gene lost 1 base and the J gene lost 0 bases, with 9 bases spanning the gap. The length of the CDR3 is 15 residues. CDR3: CATSRGKAANYGYTF. In DNA form, the CDR3 reads TGTGCCACCAGCAGAGGAAAGGCGGCTAACTATGGCTACACCTTC.

This rearrangement joins TRBV18 to TRBJ2-1; 16 nucleotides agree with TRBD2. The length of the CDR3 is 18 residues. The germline CDR1 and CDR2 sequences are KGHSH and LQKENI. With V trimmed by 3 bases and J by 9 bases, 11 bases remained unmatched. CDR3 in amino acids: CASSPLGTSGRAGGEQFF. Written as DNA, the CDR3 is TGTGCCAGCTCACCTTTAGGGACTAGCGGGAGGGCCGGTGGTGAGCAGTTCTTC.

CDR3 DNA: TGCGCCAGCAGCCCTGGGACTAGCGGGAACTCTGGGGCCAACGTCCTGACTTTC. Translated: CASSPGTSGNSGANVLTF. This chain joins TRBV5-1 and TRBJ2-6; TRBD2 aligns across 13 bases. This CDR3 has 18 amino acids. CDR1 and CDR2 from the germline V gene are SGHRS and YFSETQ. Trimming cost V 4 bases and J 0 bases; bases outside gene matches: 4.

This chain joins TRBV6-5 and TRBJ2-7; 9 bases are shared with TRBD2. The CDR3 runs 16 residues. Trimming took 2 bases from V and 2 from J; bases not matched to a gene: 7. Germline V gives CDR1 MNHEY, CDR2 SVGAGI. The CDR3 spells CASSYRLAGAPYEQYF. The DNA of the CDR3 is TGTGCCAGCAGTTACCGTTTAGCGGGAGCGCCCTACGAGCAGTACTTC.

J is TRBJ1-2 and V is TRBV5-1, with D maybe TRBD1 (5 bases). Germline-derived CDR1 and CDR2 are SGHRS and YFSETQ. This CDR3 spans 13 amino acids. Trimming shortened V by 0 bases and J by 2 bases, and 5 bases separated the two germline ends. The chain's CDR3 is CASSLGQNYGYTF. The CDR3 DNA reads TGCGCCAGCAGCTTGGGACAGAACTATGGCTACACCTTC.

This sequence joins TRBV18 and TRBJ2-2; D is undetermined. Germline-derived CDR1 and CDR2 are KGHSH and LQKENI. This CDR3 is 16 amino acids long. Between the trimmed V and J ends, which lost 5 bases and 3 bases, there was a span of 16 bases. In DNA form, the CDR3 reads TGTGCCAGCTCAGGTACCTCAGGCCGGCACACCGGGGAGCTGTTTTTT. Amino acid sequence: CASSGTSGRHTGELFF.

V gene TRBV6-4 combines with J gene TRBJ2-1; 8 nucleotides line up with TRBD2. This CDR3 spans 16 amino acids. The germline CDR1 and CDR2 sequences are MRHNA and SNTAGT. The trim removed 6 bases at V and 6 bases at J, leaving 13 bases unmatched. CDR3 DNA: TGTGCCAGCAGCGTAATAGCGGGAATCCGTAGCAATGAGCAGTTCTTC. This translates into CASSVIAGIRSNEQFF.

The chain employs TRBV28 and TRBJ2-5, with TRBD2 matching over 11 bases. With V trimmed by 4 bases and J by 3 bases, 7 bases remained unmatched. CDR3 length: 16 residues. Germline lookup yields CDR1 MDHEN and CDR2 SYDVKM. CDR3 sequence: CASSSPGTSGKETQYF. The CDR3, as DNA: TGTGCCAGCAGTTCCCCCGGGACTAGCGGAAAAGAGACCCAGTACTTC.

The chain carries TRBV6-1 and TRBJ1-2, with D perhaps matching TRBD1 (5 bases). With 6 bases removed from V and 6 bases from J, the gap between germline ends came to 14 bases. Germline values: CDR1 MNHNS, CDR2 SASEGT. This CDR3 comprises 13 residues. The CDR3 protein is CASRLGGKDGYTF. The DNA of the CDR3 is TGTGCCAGCAGGTTGGGGGGAAAGGATGGCTACACCTTC.

The chain joins TRBV6-5 to TRBJ2-3; possibly TRBD2 for D (6 bases). The CDR3 length is 13 residues. The V end lost 10 bases, the J end lost 1 base, and 12 bases lay between the germline ends. Germline values: CDR1 MNHEY, CDR2 SVGAGI. The CDR3 loop is CATRGFRTDTQYF. The CDR3 bases are TGTGCCACCCGGGGGTTCCGCACAGATACGCAGTATTTT.

The chain recombines TRBV7-9 with TRBJ2-1, with TRBD2 identical over 7 bases. Trimming took 2 bases from V and 14 from J; bases not matched to a gene: 12. The germline CDR1 and CDR2 sequences are SEHNR and FQNEAQ (reference sequence). The CDR3 consists of 14 residues. The CDR3 here is CASSLSTGLLTKFF. CDR3 nucleotide sequence: TGTGCCAGCAGCTTATCTACGGGACTACTGACAAAGTTCTTC.

The rearrangement links TRBV11-2 to TRBJ2-1; weak D call: TRBD1 (5 bases). Trimming shortened V by 2 bases and J by 4 bases, and 6 bases separated the two germline ends. Germline V CDR1 and CDR2: SGHAT, FQNNGV. The CDR3 runs 13 residues. CDR3 DNA: TGTGCCAGCAGCTTAAGGGGTTACAATGAGCAGTTCTTC. It is translated as CASSLRGYNEQFF.

V usage is TRBV11-2 and J usage is TRBJ2-1, with D possibly being TRBD2 (6 bases). The V and J ends lost 4 bases and 0 bases respectively, with 10 bases between them. Germline lookup yields CDR1 SGHAT and CDR2 FQNNGV. The CDR3 is made up of 15 amino acids. The CDR3 DNA reads as TGTGCCAGCAGCTCCGGGACTTTCTCCTACAATGAGCAGTTCTTC. Translating it yields CASSSGTFSYNEQFF.

The genes are TRBV27 and TRBJ2-1; no definite D call. With 1 base removed from V and 8 bases from J, the gap between germline ends came to 12 bases. Germline CDR1 and CDR2: MNHEY and SMNVEV (reference sequence). The CDR3 runs to 14 residues. DNA of the CDR3: TGTGCCAGCAGTTTATTCAGGCAGAGTGATGAGCAGTTCTTC. Translating gives CASSLFRQSDEQFF.

The chain couples TRBV5-1 to TRBJ2-3, with a possible D match to TRBD2 (5 bases). The CDR3 consists of 11 residues. V dropped 4 bases and J dropped 9 bases, with 9 bases sitting between them. Germline V CDR1 and CDR2: SGHRS, YFSETQ. CDR3 DNA: TGCGCCAGCAGCGTTGGGGAGACGCAGTATTTT. It translates to CASSVGETQYF. Full variable domain (remainder filled in from reference TRBV5-1 and TRBJ2-3): KAGVTQTPRYLIKTRGQQVTLSCSPISGHRSVSWYQQTPGQGLQFLFEYFSETQRNKGNFPGRFSGRQFSNSRSEMNVSTLELGDSALYLCASSVGETQYFGPGTRLTVL.

This clone has only a few counts. This chain connects TRBV5-4 to TRBJ2-7; 8 positions match TRBD1. The CDR3 runs to 14 residues. Germline V CDR1 and CDR2: SGHNT, YYREEE (reference sequence). V gave up 3 bases and J gave up 6 bases; unmatched junction bases: 8. The CDR3 loop is CASSSDRGTREQYF. The CDR3 nucleotides read TGTGCCAGCAGCTCAGACAGGGGAACTCGCGAGCAGTACTTC.

This chain links TRBV11-3 with TRBJ2-3; the D gene is possibly TRBD2 (5 bases). The CDR3 is made up of 18 amino acids. V dropped 1 base and J dropped 4 bases, with 21 bases sitting between them. CDR1 and CDR2 (germline): SGHNT, YENEEA. The CDR3 region is CASSLGGREQTGPDTQYF. CDR3 DNA: TGTGCCAGCAGCTTAGGGGGTCGGGAACAAACGGGCCCAGATACGCAGTATTTT.

The chain couples TRBV5-6 to TRBJ1-2; D is undetermined. Germline loops: CDR1 SGHDT, CDR2 YYEEEE. The CDR3 covers 14 residues. Deletions cut 3 bases from V and 2 bases from J, with 11 bases between. The CDR3 DNA is TGTGCCAGCAGCTACAGCACTCTAAACTATGGCTACACCTTC. Protein product: CASSYSTLNYGYTF. Using reference TRBV5-6 and TRBJ1-2 for the parts outside the CDR3, the full variable domain is DAGVTQSPTHLIKTRGQQVTLRCSPKSGHDTVSWYQQALGQGPQFIFQYYEEEERQRGNFPDRFSGHQFPNYSSELNVNALLLGDSALYLCASSYSTLNYGYTFGSGTRLTVV.

The genes are TRBV5-1 and TRBJ2-7, with a weak D call TRBD1 (5 bases). From germline, CDR1 is SGHRS and CDR2 YFSETQ. The CDR3 sequence is 12 residues long. V was shortened by 5 bases and J by 3 bases, with 9 bases between the two germline ends. CDR3 coding DNA: TGCGCCAGCAGAGAACAGGTCTACGAGCAGTACTTC. It codes for CASREQVYEQYF.

The chain links TRBV19 to TRBJ1-3, with 7 bases identical to TRBD1. The CDR3 totals 13 residues. V trimming: 7 bases; J trimming: 4 bases; junction bases outside the gene matches: 4. CDR1 and CDR2 from the germline V gene are LNHDA and SQIVND (reference sequence). The CDR3 spells CASNTGQGNTIYF. The CDR3, as DNA: TGTGCCAGTAACACGGGACAGGGAAACACCATATATTTT.

The chain recombines TRBV2 with TRBJ2-2; 8 positions agree with TRBD1. The CDR3 loop spans 17 amino acids. The ends lost 0 bases at V and 1 base at J; junction bases unmatched: 4. Germline V gene data show CDR1 as SNHLY and CDR2 as FYNNEI. DNA for the CDR3: TGTGCCAGCAGTGAAGCAGCCGGGACAGGGAACACCGGGGAGCTGTTTTTT. It yields the protein CASSEAAGTGNTGELFF.

The chain employs TRBV7-9 and TRBJ1-5; TRBD1 is a possible D gene (5 bases). The CDR3 totals 18 residues. Trimming removed 2 bases from V and 0 bases from J, with 17 bases in between. Germline V lookup: CDR1 SEHNR, CDR2 FQNEAQ (reference sequence). In DNA, the CDR3 is TGTGCCAGCAGCTTATCCCTCCTAAGACAGTATAGCAATCAGCCCCAGCATTTT. Protein product: CASSLSLLRQYSNQPQHF. Supplemented by reference TRBV7-9 and TRBJ1-5, the full variable domain reads DTGVSQNPRHKITKRGQNVTFRCDPISEHNRLYWYRQTLGQGPEFLTYFQNEAQLEKSRLLSDRFSAERPKGSFSTLEIQRTEQGDSAMYLCASSLSLLRQYSNQPQHFGDGTRLSIL.

This chain connects TRBV2 to TRBJ1-5; maybe TRBD1 (6 bases). Trimming cost V 7 bases and J 5 bases, with 18 bases left between them. Germline CDR1 SNHLY, CDR2 FYNNEI. The CDR3 covers 15 residues. The CDR3 nucleotides are TGTGCCAGCACCCCGCAGCGGGGGGGCGATCAGCCCCAGCATTTT. It codes for CASTPQRGGDQPQHF.

J is TRBJ2-7 and V is TRBV28, with D hard to call. The germline CDR1 and CDR2 sequences are MDHEN and SYDVKM. V lost 4 bases to trimming and J lost 3 bases, with 7 bases between them. The CDR3 is made up of 12 amino acids. In nucleotides, the CDR3 is TGTGCCAGCAGTTCAAAACTCTACGAGCAGTACTTC. Protein product: CASSSKLYEQYF.

CDR3 residues: CASKESGGAPYEQYF. The CDR3, as DNA: TGTGCCAGCAAGGAGAGCGGGGGCGCCCCTTACGAGCAGTACTTC. The chain combines TRBV7-6 with TRBJ2-7, with TRBD2 identical over 8 bases. CDR1 is SGHVS, CDR2 FNYEAQ, per germline. The CDR3 is made up of 15 amino acids. J gave up 4 bases and V 7 bases, and 12 bases lay outside the gene matches.